The 18 T cell receptor beta chains below come from one sample, sequenced in a study of blood T cell repertoires in COVID-19. Sequencing was performed with immunoSEQ multiplex PCR; in TCRdb, only in-frame clones are kept and a portion is missing. The table lists 200,000 to 250,000 clones, 75% to 90% of them singletons. The sequenced sample was peripheral blood. Receptors originate from a man in his sixties who had recovered from COVID-19.

CDR3 amino acids: CASSFRTGVPDTQYF. CDR3 DNA sequence: TGTGCCAGCAGTTTCCGTACAGGGGTACCAGATACGCAGTATTTT. This chain uses TRBV28 with TRBJ2-3; 7 nucleotides align to TRBD1. The V gene end was trimmed by 3 bases and the J gene end by 4 bases; junction bases not matched to a gene: 7. The germline CDR1 and CDR2 sequences are MDHEN and SYDVKM. The CDR3 covers 15 residues.

This clone was counted a single time. The chain has TRBV6-5 and TRBJ1-1, with 9 bases fitting TRBD1. Germline CDR1 MNHEY, CDR2 SVGAGI. The CDR3 length is 15 residues. The trim removed 8 bases at V and 5 bases at J, leaving 12 bases unmatched. For the CDR3, the DNA is TGTGCCAGCTCTCCCGGGGGGGGACAGGGAACTGAAGCTTTCTTT. Translated, it gives CASSPGGGQGTEAFF.

This chain links TRBV9 with TRBJ1-2, with D possibly TRBD1 on 5 matching bases. CDR1 is SGDLS, CDR2 YYNGEE, per germline. This CDR3 has 12 amino acids. V lost 4 bases, J lost 5 bases, and 9 bases lay in between. This CDR3 reads CASSTRGYGYTF. The CDR3 coding sequence is TGTGCCAGCAGCACACGGGGGTATGGCTACACCTTC.

The table lists this clone with a count of one. The genes are TRBV2 and TRBJ1-5, with D maybe TRBD1 (5 bases). With 7 bases removed from V and 0 bases from J, the gap between germline ends came to 19 bases. The germline V gene encodes CDR1 SNHLY and CDR2 FYNNEI. The CDR3 spans 17 residues. CDR3 sequence reads: CASKASTARDSNQPQHF. Here the CDR3 DNA reads TGTGCCAGCAAAGCCTCGACGGCCAGGGATAGCAATCAGCCCCAGCATTTT.

Notes on this clone: Other DNA sequences of this sample code for an identical CDR3. J is TRBJ1-1 and V is TRBV27, with D possibly TRBD1 on 6 matching bases. The germline V gene encodes CDR1 MNHEY and CDR2 SMNVEV (reference sequence). The CDR3 is 14 residues long. Deletions cut 4 bases from V and 1 base from J, with 10 bases between. CDR3 coding DNA: TGTGCCAGCAGTTCCAGGGGTAGGAACACTGAAGCTTTCTTT. Translation: CASSSRGRNTEAFF.

V gene TRBV2 combines with J gene TRBJ1-5; no firm D call. This CDR3 comprises 13 residues. V was clipped by 5 bases and J by 5 bases, with 10 bases between them. Germline V gene lookup returns CDR1 SNHLY and CDR2 FYNNEI. CDR3 amino acids: CASSSQIHQPQHF. The CDR3 bases are TGTGCCAGCAGTTCACAGATACATCAGCCCCAGCATTTT.

This clone came up once. This rearrangement joins TRBV11-3 to TRBJ1-2; 8 nucleotides line up with TRBD1. The J segment lost 4 bases and the V segment lost 4 bases, leaving 8 bases of the junction unmatched. The CDR3 contains 15 residues. CDR1 is SGHNT, CDR2 YENEEA, per germline. The CDR3 reads CASSSRTGITYGYTF. CDR3 bases: TGTGCCAGCAGCTCCCGGACAGGGATCACCTATGGCTACACCTTC.

The V call is TRBV7-3, the J call TRBJ2-3; D unresolved. Trimming stripped 5 bases from V and 2 bases from J, with 17 bases between. Germline CDR1 reads SGHTA; CDR2 reads FQGTGA. CDR3 size: 16 residues. CDR3 bases: TGTGCCAGCAGCCCTGGAGCGTCGGTTCCCACAGATACGCAGTATTTT. Translating it yields CASSPGASVPTDTQYF.

The chain has TRBV9 and TRBJ1-1; D might be TRBD1 (6 bases). Trimming stripped 4 bases from V and 1 base from J, with 11 bases between. CDR1 and CDR2 (germline): SGDLS, YYNGEE. CDR3 length: 14 residues. The CDR3 loop reads CASSRGQQNTEAFF. DNA for the CDR3: TGTGCCAGCAGCAGAGGACAGCAGAACACTGAAGCTTTCTTT.

V usage is TRBV3-1 (or the pseudogene TRBV3-2) and J usage is TRBJ2-1; 8 nucleotides match TRBD2. The germline V gene has CDR1 LGHDT and CDR2 YNNKEL (reference sequence). The CDR3 runs 16 residues. Trimming at V came to 5 bases and at J to 0 bases, leaving 6 bases not matched to a gene. CDR3 region: CASSSLLADSYNEQFF. For the CDR3, the DNA is TGTGCCAGCAGCTCCCTACTAGCGGACTCCTACAATGAGCAGTTCTTC.

V usage is TRBV13 and J usage is TRBJ1-5, with D perhaps matching TRBD1 (6 bases). The CDR3 is 13 residues long. Trimming stripped 1 base from V and 9 bases from J, with 10 bases between. CDR1 and CDR2 from the germline V gene are PRHDT and FYEKMQ (reference sequence). The CDR3 DNA reads TGTGCCAGCAGCTTAGCGGGGGGCTGGCCCCAGCATTTT. Protein sequence: CASSLAGGWPQHF.

J is TRBJ1-4 and V is TRBV7-8; weak D call: TRBD1 (5 bases). The CDR3 loop spans 15 amino acids. The germline V gene encodes CDR1 SGHVS and CDR2 FQNEAQ. V dropped 4 bases and J dropped 7 bases, with 16 bases sitting between them. CDR3 protein: CASSWTRVEREKLFF. CDR3 in DNA: TGTGCCAGCAGCTGGACCAGGGTGGAGCGTGAAAAACTGTTTTTT.

The chain uses TRBV18 and TRBJ2-7, with 10 bases identical to TRBD2. Germline V lookup: CDR1 KGHSH, CDR2 LQKENI. Unmatched junction bases numbered 24, after V lost 2 bases and J lost 5 bases. This CDR3 contains 21 residues. This CDR3 is CASSPIPGLASGGSAGDEQYF. Here the CDR3 DNA reads TGTGCCAGCTCACCAATACCGGGACTAGCGTCGGGTGGTTCGGCGGGTGACGAGCAGTACTTC. The whole variable domain, filled in from reference TRBV18 and TRBJ2-7, reads NAGVMQNPRHLVRRRGQEARLRCSPMKGHSHVYWYRQLPEEGLKFMVYLQKENIIDESGMPKERFSAEFPKEGPSILRIQQVVRGDSAAYFCASSPIPGLASGGSAGDEQYFGPGTRLTVT.

This chain's CDR3 is CASSLWGSLTDTQYF. The CDR3, as DNA: TGTGCCAGCAGCCTATGGGGCAGCCTCACAGATACGCAGTATTTT. The rearrangement uses TRBV9 and TRBJ2-3; the D gene is possibly TRBD1 (5 bases). Germline lookup yields CDR1 SGDLS and CDR2 YYNGEE. The CDR3 is made up of 15 amino acids. V was pared by 4 bases and J by 2 bases, with 14 bases between.

The chain combines TRBV28 with TRBJ2-7; a weak D match, TRBD1 (5 bases). Germline values: CDR1 MDHEN, CDR2 SYDVKM. The length of the CDR3 is 13 residues. V lost 6 bases and J 2 bases, leaving 11 bases between the germline ends. CDR3 loop: CASSRVRAYEQYF. CDR3 DNA: TGTGCCAGCAGCAGGGTGAGAGCCTACGAGCAGTACTTC.

The chain's CDR3 is CAISESSLGQGDTEAFF. The DNA for the CDR3 is TGTGCCATCAGTGAGTCCTCCTTGGGACAGGGAGACACTGAAGCTTTCTTT. This chain joins TRBV10-3 and TRBJ1-1; 9 nucleotides agree with TRBD1. CDR3 size: 17 residues. The germline V gene encodes CDR1 ENHRY and CDR2 SYGVKD. Unmatched junction bases numbered 8, after V lost 0 bases and J lost 3 bases.

The rearrangement joins TRBV19 to TRBJ2-6; D perhaps matches TRBD2 (7 bases). The CDR3 covers 16 residues. In germline, CDR1 is LNHDA, CDR2 SQIVND (reference sequence). With 11 bases removed from V and 2 bases from J, the gap between germline ends came to 19 bases. In DNA form, the CDR3 reads TGTGCCGCTAAAAGGGGGGGCGCGGCTGGGGCCAACGTCCTGACTTTC. Its translation is CAAKRGGAAGANVLTF.

This chain joins TRBV7-3 and TRBJ2-7; 7 positions match TRBD2. Germline lookup yields CDR1 SGHTA and CDR2 FQGTGA. This CDR3 is 15 amino acids long. Germline trimming cut 1 base from V and 1 base from J; bases unmatched to any gene: 4. CDR3 residues: CASSLRAGVSYEQYF. In nucleotides, the CDR3 is TGTGCCAGCAGCTTAAGGGCGGGGGTGTCCTACGAGCAGTACTTC. The whole variable domain, filled in from reference TRBV7-3 and TRBJ2-7, reads GAGVSQTPSNKVTEKGKYVELRCDPISGHTALYWYRQSLGQGPEFLIYFQGTGAADDSGLPNDRFFAVRPEGSVSTLKIQRTERGDSAVYLCASSLRAGVSYEQYFGPGTRLTVT.